This TCR beta chain was obtained from a study of Ad26.COV2.S vaccination and SARS-CoV-2 variants (dated by TCRdb to the early 2020s). About the full investigation: Donors in the vaccine arm were drawn from COV1001, a phase I-IIa trial of Ad26.COV2.S in healthy adults that was multicentre, randomized, double-blind and placebo-controlled. Trial participants were randomized into five groups of five, in which low-dose or high-dose Ad26.COV2.S was given once or twice, or placebo was given on both occasions. Ad26.COV2.S was administered intramuscularly at a dose of 5x10^10 or 1x10^11 viral particles, either as one shot or as two shots given 56 days apart. A total of around 32 samples were included in the TCR-sequenced set, comprising roughly 20 Ad26.COV2.S vaccine recipients, 5 placebo recipients and 8 SARS-CoV-2 convalescent individuals. Throughout the experiments and outcome assessment, investigators stayed blinded to trial group allocation. Sequencing of the TCRbeta repertoire served to evaluate the specificity and breadth of SARS-CoV-2-reactive T cell receptors following Ad26.COV2.S vaccination.

Summary of the overall study and its limitations: The authors noted that total T cell responses may have been underestimated by the TCR breadth and depth analyses. The study lacked the statistical power to compare responses across vaccine doses or regimens. After vaccination, spike-specific CD8+ and CD4+ T cell responses were reported to show substantial breadth. Vaccine and placebo recipients had similar non-spike TCR breadth, a finding consistent with the vaccine containing only spike. Ad26.COV2.S recipients had higher spike-specific TCR breadth than placebo recipients (P = 0.0014).

TCRbeta CDR3 regions were sequenced with the immunoSEQ Assay. After extraction, genomic DNA underwent amplification by bias-controlled multiplex PCR, followed by high-throughput sequencing. Under the source paper's analysis protocol: To quantify the absolute abundance of every unique TCRbeta CDR3 region, sequences were collapsed and filtered. T cell fraction was estimated by normalizing TCRbeta template counts to usable DNA, which was measured by amplifying reference genes present in all nucleated cells. Repertoire TCRs were annotated as SARS-CoV-2-specific when V gene, CDR3 amino acid sequence and J gene were exactly matched to a known reactive TCR set. The reference SARS-CoV-2 TCR set was derived from MIRA and filtered for enrichment in COVID-19-positive ImmuneCODE repertoires, a step that removed public or cross-reactive TCRs. Drawing on the MIRA antigens, annotated TCRs were analysed further at the level of specific ORF or position within ORF. Breadth was defined as the number of annotated unique rearrangements divided by the total number of unique productive rearrangements, and depth was defined as the summed frequency of the annotated unique rearrangements. Group comparisons of TCR breadth used two-sided Wilcoxon rank-sum tests. Entries here come from immuneACCESS through TCRdb and include only in-frame sequences with V and J called. Some clones fail to appear in such tables; in the studies checked, an unresolved V gene covers under half of the shortfall, and the cause of the remainder is unknown. The V and J calls and the clone size are those of that table, but D and trimming were determined from the DNA. In all, the sample holds 440,000 or so clones, and roughly nine tenths of those were seen once. The ten largest clones take up roughly 1.7% of the sample.

As to this clone: This receptor's antigen is unknown. Qualities for individual bases were not recorded, and no much larger clone is one base off.

The label giving this sample's treatment or condition can be read as: 15 to 20 received Ad26.COV2.S at low or high dose, single or two shots; 5 received placebo; per-sample allocation not given. Repertoires of vaccine and placebo recipients were sequenced from samples taken on day 63 after the first injection. Between 29 July and 7 August 2020, Cohort 1b enrolled 25 adults aged 18-55 years at one site in Boston, USA. As a vaccine, Ad26.COV2.S was a replication-incompetent adenovirus type 26 vector that expressed a prefusion-stabilized SARS-CoV-2 spike protein derived from the original Wuhan strain. The germline V gene supplies CDR1 MNHEY and CDR2 SVGEGT. The CDR3 contains 16 residues, cysteine and phenylalanine counted. Only the CDR3 region is kept as DNA, spanning 48 bases read in frame from base 1. V is clipped by 6 bases and J by 0 bases, and the sequence between their germline boundaries is 14 bases long.

The sequence came from a person between 18 and 59 years old who received the Ad26.COV2.S COVID-19 vaccine or a placebo. The input for sequencing was peripheral blood, taken in a trial of Ad26.COV2.S vaccine versus placebo. The sequence joins TRBV6-2 or TRBV6-3 to TRBJ2-2; possibly the D gene is TRBD1, per 5 matching bases. The bases are TGTGCCAGCAGCCCCCGACAGACAGCGAACACCGGGGAGCTGTTTTTT. The resulting protein is CASSPRQTANTGELFF.